A selection of T cell receptor beta chains follows, all from one sample in a study of identical twins. Via MiXCR, TCRdb re-called the 5' RACE reads, giving one row per CDR3 protein. The sample yields roughly 540,000 distinct CDR3 sequences, roughly a fifth seen once. The same data also went into a second study, on T cells expressing NK-cell markers.

Sequencing was carried out using CD4+ T cells sorted from blood. The origin of the receptors is a woman in her late teens or twenties in good health. Both conserved end residues are trimmed from each CDR3. Clone size is given for some rows only: seen once, a few or many times, or a class if the clone is expanded.

CDR3: ASSEVLAVQETQY; J: TRBJ2-5; size: many; V: TRBV25-1
CDR3: SVLGQGDYNEQF; J: TRBJ2-1; size: few; V: TRBV29-1
CDR3: ASSLRPEGLQTQY; J: TRBJ2-5; size: .; V: TRBV7-9
CDR3: ASSFGWQGITDTQY; J: TRBJ2-3; size: .; V: TRBV27
CDR3: ASRTGRVYNSPLH; J: TRBJ1-6; size: few; V: TRBV10-1
CDR3: ASSQDGYQPQH; J: TRBJ1-5; size: many; V: TRBV4-3
CDR3: SVPGSSYNEQF; J: TRBJ2-1; size: .; V: TRBV20-1
CDR3: ASHRETGPNYGYT; J: TRBJ1-2; size: few; V: TRBV7-9
CDR3: ASSFGIVDYEQY; J: TRBJ2-7; size: .; V: TRBV7-6
CDR3: ASSSPSGRGRRETQY; J: TRBJ2-5; size: .; V: TRBV9
CDR3: ASGRPGLADEWELF; J: TRBJ2-2; size: once; V: TRBV11-3
CDR3: ASSSGLAGSTTDTQY; J: TRBJ2-3; size: many; V: TRBV7-6
CDR3: SALLAGGNEQF; J: TRBJ2-1; size: .; V: TRBV20-1
CDR3: ASSLQETPSGSSQY; J: TRBJ2-3; size: .; V: TRBV7-2
CDR3: SALAGQ; J: TRBJ1-1; size: many; V: TRBV29-1
CDR3: SADGTGDLDTQY; J: TRBJ2-3; size: once; V: TRBV29-1
CDR3: SVWESSHEQY; J: TRBJ2-7; size: few; V: TRBV29-1
CDR3: ASSLGGVAKNIQY; J: TRBJ2-4; size: .; V: TRBV5-1
CDR3: SARTANGNTIY; J: TRBJ1-3; size: .; V: TRBV20-1
CDR3: ASSSFGELF; J: TRBJ2-2; size: few; V: TRBV12-3/TRBV12-4
CDR3: ARGSAGTGNNEQF; J: TRBJ2-1; size: .; V: TRBV5-2
CDR3: ASSLGQSNEQY; J: TRBJ2-7; size: few; V: TRBV5-6
CDR3: SGTTSGRSETQY; J: TRBJ2-5; size: few; V: TRBV29-1
CDR3: ASSVLAGDSEAF; J: TRBJ1-1; size: .; V: TRBV12-3/TRBV12-4
CDR3: ASSSQGTGATEAF; J: TRBJ1-1; size: .; V: TRBV7-9
CDR3: ASSLAVVSETQY; J: TRBJ2-5; size: .; V: TRBV5-4
CDR3: ASRPGLPYEQY; J: TRBJ2-7; size: few; V: TRBV2
CDR3: ASSNRDYVINEQF; J: TRBJ2-1; size: .; V: TRBV3-1
CDR3: SPAPGTGDTQY; J: TRBJ2-3; size: .; V: TRBV20-1
CDR3: ASSDSGQGWEQY; J: TRBJ2-7; size: few; V: TRBV10-1
CDR3: ASSLEGGPTEAF; J: TRBJ1-1; size: few; V: TRBV7-9
CDR3: ASSVDVEETQY; J: TRBJ2-5; size: .; V: TRBV9
CDR3: SAKVRGLEQY; J: TRBJ2-7; size: few; V: TRBV20-1
CDR3: ASSLISGRAGEQF; J: TRBJ2-1; size: .; V: TRBV5-4
CDR3: ASSLGLADSSYEQY; J: TRBJ2-7; size: few; V: TRBV5-1
CDR3: ASSYVRRGRQEKLF; J: TRBJ1-4; size: many; V: TRBV6-5
CDR3: ASSFSGGYEQF; J: TRBJ2-1; size: .; V: TRBV7-9
CDR3: ASSLASVVNTGELF; J: TRBJ2-2; size: few; V: TRBV5-1
CDR3: ASSLVGTQSMGYEQY; J: TRBJ2-7; size: few; V: TRBV7-2
CDR3: ASSLRRDAEAF; J: TRBJ1-1; size: .; V: TRBV7-3
CDR3: SVGGDRGSYEQY; J: TRBJ2-7; size: few; V: TRBV29-1
CDR3: ASSPRGNEKLF; J: TRBJ1-4; size: few; V: TRBV12-3/TRBV12-4
CDR3: SARDFGEGETQY; J: TRBJ2-5; size: few; V: TRBV20-1
CDR3: SAEEAFTYEQY; J: TRBJ2-7; size: few; V: TRBV20-1